Listed here is a single TCR beta chain. The source of the sample is a study of blood T cell repertoires in COVID-19. Per the authors' pipeline: Reference gene primers were amplified, and this amplification served to estimate nucleated cell counts. Profiling relied on immunoSEQ multiplex PCR, and the TCRdb table lists in-frame clones only, not all of them. That table furnishes V, J and clone size, whereas the DNA furnished D and trimming. The sample shows more than 95,000 clones, roughly nine tenths of them seen only once. The TCR comes from an older woman with acute or convalescent COVID-19. The specimen sequenced was peripheral blood.

As DNA, the CDR3 is TGCGCCAGCAGGGATATCCTACAGGGGGTCGGTGGAACCGGGGAGCTGTTTTTT. Its translation is CASRDILQGVGGTGELFF. V usage is TRBV5-1 and J usage is TRBJ2-2; 8 bases are shared with TRBD1. This CDR3 is 18 amino acids long. Germline V lookup: CDR1 SGHRS, CDR2 YFSETQ. V was pared by 5 bases and J by 5 bases, with 17 bases of the junction left unmatched. Based on the CDR3 plus reference TRBV5-1 and TRBJ2-2, the full variable domain is KAGVTQTPRYLIKTRGQQVTLSCSPISGHRSVSWYQQTPGQGLQFLFEYFSETQRNKGNFPGRFSGRQFSNSRSEMNVSTLELGDSALYLCASRDILQGVGGTGELFFGEGSRLTVL.